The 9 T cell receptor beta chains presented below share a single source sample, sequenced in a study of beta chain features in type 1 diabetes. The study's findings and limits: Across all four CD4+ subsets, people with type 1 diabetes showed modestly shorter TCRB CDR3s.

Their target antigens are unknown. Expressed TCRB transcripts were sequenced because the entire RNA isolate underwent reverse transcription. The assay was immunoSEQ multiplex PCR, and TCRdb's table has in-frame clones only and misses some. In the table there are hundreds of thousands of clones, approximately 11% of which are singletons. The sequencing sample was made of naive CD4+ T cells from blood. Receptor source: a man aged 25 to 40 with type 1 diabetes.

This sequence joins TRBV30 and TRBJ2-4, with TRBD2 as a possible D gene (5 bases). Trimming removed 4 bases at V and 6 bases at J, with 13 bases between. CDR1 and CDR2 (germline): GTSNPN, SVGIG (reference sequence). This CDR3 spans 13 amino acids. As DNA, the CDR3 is TGTGCCTGGAATGGCGGGCCGGGAAACATTCAGTACTTC. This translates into CAWNGGPGNIQYF.

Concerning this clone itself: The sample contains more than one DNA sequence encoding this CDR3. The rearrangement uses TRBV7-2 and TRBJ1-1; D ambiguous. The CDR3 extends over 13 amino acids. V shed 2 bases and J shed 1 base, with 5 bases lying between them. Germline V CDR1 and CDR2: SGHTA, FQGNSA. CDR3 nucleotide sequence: TGTGCCAGCAGCTTAACAAGGAACACTGAAGCTTTCTTT. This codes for CASSLTRNTEAFF.

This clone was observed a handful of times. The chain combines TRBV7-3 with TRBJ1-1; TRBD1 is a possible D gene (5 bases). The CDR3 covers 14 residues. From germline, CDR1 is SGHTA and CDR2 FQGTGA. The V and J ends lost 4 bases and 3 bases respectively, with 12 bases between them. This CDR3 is CASSSMGGDTEAFF. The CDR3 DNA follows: TGTGCCAGCAGCTCGATGGGGGGGGACACTGAAGCTTTCTTT. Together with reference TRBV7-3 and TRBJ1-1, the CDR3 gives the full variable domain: GAGVSQTPSNKVTEKGKYVELRCDPISGHTALYWYRQSLGQGPEFLIYFQGTGAADDSGLPNDRFFAVRPEGSVSTLKIQRTERGDSAVYLCASSSMGGDTEAFFGQGTRLTVV.

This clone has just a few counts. The CDR3 sequence: CASSPQGWGTEAFF. CDR3 sequence (DNA): TGTGCCAGCAGTCCACAGGGTTGGGGCACTGAAGCTTTCTTT. This chain connects TRBV6-5 to TRBJ1-1; D may be TRBD1 (6 bases). V shed 5 bases and J shed 4 bases, with 14 bases lying between them. Per the germline V gene, CDR1 is MNHEY and CDR2 is SVGAGI. The CDR3 is made up of 14 amino acids.

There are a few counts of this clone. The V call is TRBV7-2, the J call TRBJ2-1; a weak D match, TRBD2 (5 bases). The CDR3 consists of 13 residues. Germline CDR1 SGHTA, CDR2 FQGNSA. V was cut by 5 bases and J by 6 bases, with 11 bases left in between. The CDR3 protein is CASSLRRGNEQFF. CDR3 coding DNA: TGTGCCAGCAGCCTCAGACGGGGCAATGAGCAGTTCTTC.

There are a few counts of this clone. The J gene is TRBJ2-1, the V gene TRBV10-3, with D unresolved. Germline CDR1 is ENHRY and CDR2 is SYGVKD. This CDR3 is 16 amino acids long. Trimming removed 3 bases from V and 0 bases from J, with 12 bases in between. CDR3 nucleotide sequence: TGTGCCATCAGTGACCCCCGGTCAAGCTCCTACAATGAGCAGTTCTTC. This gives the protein CAISDPRSSSYNEQFF.

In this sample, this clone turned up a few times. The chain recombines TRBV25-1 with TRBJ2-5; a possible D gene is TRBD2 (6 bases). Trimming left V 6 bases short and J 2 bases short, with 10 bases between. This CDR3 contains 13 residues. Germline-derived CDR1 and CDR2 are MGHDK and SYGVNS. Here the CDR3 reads CASRAAGQETQYF. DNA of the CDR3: TGTGCCAGCAGGGCTGCGGGGCAAGAGACCCAGTACTTC.

CDR3 residues: CASSGSEGDTQYF. DNA of the CDR3: TGCGCCAGCAGCGGGTCGGAGGGAGATACGCAGTATTTT. This rearrangement joins TRBV5-1 to TRBJ2-3; maybe TRBD2 (6 bases). V lost 4 bases, J lost 5 bases, and 11 bases lay in between. The CDR3 has 13 amino acids. The V gene's germline CDR1 is SGHRS and CDR2 YFSETQ.

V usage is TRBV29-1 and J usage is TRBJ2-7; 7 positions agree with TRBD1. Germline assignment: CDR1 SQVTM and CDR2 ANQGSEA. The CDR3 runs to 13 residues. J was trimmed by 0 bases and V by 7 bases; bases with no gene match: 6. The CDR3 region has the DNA TGCAGCGGGATGGGGGACAGCTCCTACGAGCAGTACTTC. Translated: CSGMGDSSYEQYF.